One sample yielded the 13 T cell receptor beta chains listed below, sequenced in a study of blood T cells in healthy people across ages. Then a second PCR, running roughly 7 to 12 cycles, was carried out with a sample-barcoded 5' primer and a J-beta primer mix. MiXCR was run by TCRdb on the 5' RACE reads, yielding one entry per CDR3 protein. There are roughly 1.7 million distinct CDR3 sequences in the sample; 30% to 40% occur only once, and about 11% lies in the top ten. Sequenced material: blood. These receptor sequences come from a woman in her thirties in good health.

The chain is built from TRBV28 and TRBJ2-1; D is unclear. Trimming shortened V by 6 bases and J by 0 bases, and 12 bases separated the two germline ends. This CDR3 spans 15 amino acids. Germline CDR1 and CDR2: MDHEN and SYDVKM. The CDR3 bases are TGTGCCAGCAGCCCTCTTCCGTACTCCTACAATGAGCAGTTCTTC. Its translation is CASSPLPYSYNEQFF.

The J gene is TRBJ2-5, the V gene TRBV2, with D uncertain. CDR1 and CDR2 from the germline V gene are SNHLY and FYNNEI. The V and J ends lost 8 bases and 11 bases respectively, with 9 bases between them. This CDR3 is 9 amino acids long. DNA of the CDR3: TGTGCCAGCTACTACGGGCAGTACTTC. It yields the protein CASYYGQYF.

This chain uses TRBV12-3 or TRBV12-4 with TRBJ2-3; D perhaps matches TRBD2 (5 bases). The CDR3 consists of 16 residues. Trimming removed 6 bases at V and 1 base at J, with 17 bases between. This chain's CDR3 is CASSPGVGLGTDTQYF. CDR3 nucleotide sequence: TGTGCCAGCAGCCCCGGGGTAGGCCTTGGCACAGATACGCAGTATTTT.

A remark on this clonotype: Germline is not matched at one junction end, which may reflect a read error. The CDR3, as DNA: TGTGCCAGCGGTTTGGGCTTTGGAGGCGATGAGCAGTTCTTC. This codes for CASGLGFGGDEQFF. The chain couples TRBV12-3 or TRBV12-4 to TRBJ2-1; perhaps TRBD2 as D (5 bases). The CDR3 has 14 amino acids.

This clonotype was seen only a few times. The chain has TRBV3-1 and TRBJ2-5, with 9 nucleotides matching TRBD2. Looked up from germline, CDR1 is LGHDT and CDR2 is YNNKEL (reference sequence). The CDR3 runs to 15 residues. The V gene end was trimmed by 1 base and the J gene end by 4 bases; junction bases not matched to a gene: 4. The CDR3 here is CASSQGGRALETQYF. The DNA of the CDR3 is TGTGCCAGCAGCCAAGGCGGGAGGGCCTTAGAGACCCAGTACTTC.

This clonotype has only a few counts. The chain uses TRBV6-6 and TRBJ2-1; possible D gene TRBD2, 6 bases. Germline loops: CDR1 MNHNY, CDR2 SVGAGI (reference sequence). This CDR3 region has 13 residues. Trimming cost V 7 bases and J 12 bases, with 19 bases left between them. CDR3 DNA sequence: TGTGCCAGCACTGGGACTGGGTATCAAGGGCAGTTCTTC. Translating gives CASTGTGYQGQFF.

The rearrangement joins TRBV6-2 or TRBV6-3 to TRBJ1-2; a possible D gene is TRBD1 (5 bases). V gave up 7 bases and J gave up 4 bases, with 16 bases separating them. The CDR3 is 14 residues long. The germline V gene has CDR1 MNHEY and CDR2 SVGEGT. CDR3 region: CASIAGGNSYGYTF. In DNA, the CDR3 is TGTGCCAGCATCGCGGGGGGTAATTCCTATGGCTACACCTTC.

V gene TRBV24-1 combines with J gene TRBJ2-7, with D perhaps TRBD1 (7 bases). The V end lost 0 bases, the J end lost 12 bases, and 17 bases lay between the germline ends. The CDR3 loop spans 14 amino acids. CDR1 is KGHDR and CDR2 is SFDVKD in the germline V gene. In DNA form, the CDR3 reads TGTGCCACCAGTGATTTGAGAGGAGGGGGCCAAAGGTACTTC. Translating gives CATSDLRGGGQRYF.

The chain uses TRBV6-1 and TRBJ1-1, with 8 positions matching TRBD1. The V gene end was trimmed by 1 base and the J gene end by 1 base; junction bases not matched to a gene: 5. In germline, CDR1 is MNHNS, CDR2 SASEGT. The CDR3 is made up of 16 amino acids. DNA of the CDR3: TGTGCCAGCAGTGAAGTGGGACAGGATAGGAACACTGAAGCTTTCTTT. Its translation: CASSEVGQDRNTEAFF.

The V and J genes are TRBV5-1 and TRBJ2-7, with TRBD2 identical over 14 bases. In germline, CDR1 is SGHRS, CDR2 YFSETQ. The V and J ends lost 3 bases and 7 bases, in that order; junction bases with no gene match: 9. The CDR3 totals 16 residues. The CDR3 reads CASSYGLAGGYNEQYF. In DNA, the CDR3 is TGCGCCAGCAGCTACGGACTAGCGGGAGGTTACAATGAGCAGTACTTC.

The CDR3 DNA reads as TGTGCCAGCAGTCCAGCCGGGACCCACTACAATGAGCAGTTCTTC. This sequence encodes CASSPAGTHYNEQFF. V gene TRBV28 combines with J gene TRBJ2-1, with D perhaps assigned TRBD1 or TRBD2 (5 bases each). The CDR3 is made up of 15 amino acids. V was shortened by 5 bases and J by 3 bases, with 14 bases between the two germline ends. Germline V lookup: CDR1 MDHEN, CDR2 SYDVKM. The full variable domain, rest sourced from reference TRBV28 and TRBJ2-1, is DVKVTQSSRYLVKRTGEKVFLECVQDMDHENMFWYRQDPGLGLRLIYFSYDVKMKEKGDIPEGYSVSREKKERFSLILESASTNQTSMYLCASSPAGTHYNEQFFGPGTRLTVL.

The chain uses TRBV16 and TRBJ1-4; 7 bases match TRBD1. The germline CDR1 and CDR2 sequences are KGHSY and FQNENV. V gave up 2 bases and J gave up 4 bases; unmatched junction bases: 4. This CDR3 comprises 15 residues. The CDR3 bases are TGTGCCAGCAGCCAAAGGGGGACAGATAATGAAAAACTGTTTTTT. Translating it yields CASSQRGTDNEKLFF.

This clonotype has only one observation. One junction end disagrees with the germline gene, perhaps due to a read error. This sequence joins TRBV5-1 and TRBJ2-1, with 9 bases aligning to TRBD2. This CDR3 has 13 amino acids. Germline V gene data show CDR1 as SGHRS and CDR2 as YFSETQ. CDR3 nucleotide sequence: TGCGCCAGAAGCTGGCTAGCGGGAAATGAGCAGTTCTTC. Protein product: CARSWLAGNEQFF.